The present TCR beta chain was sequenced within a study of lymphopenia after photon versus proton radiotherapy. Trimming removed 10 bases from V and 5 bases from J, with 16 bases in between. Germline V gene data show CDR1 as SGDLS and CDR2 as YYNGEE. CDR3 size: 12 residues. TCRdb's copy holds only in-frame clones and misses some; the assay was immunoSEQ multiplex PCR. Seen here are 43,000 or so clones, less than 90% observed once, and the top ten hold over 2%. The sequence came from a man aged 35-49 years with gastric cancer. The sequences come from peripheral blood, collected from a patient treated with photon-based radiotherapy. V and J are TRBV9 and TRBJ2-7; either TRBD1 or TRBD2 may fit D (6 bases each). CDR3 amino acids: CASGAGVHEQYF. Here the CDR3 DNA reads TGTGCCTCGGGGGCAGGAGTCCACGAGCAGTACTTC.